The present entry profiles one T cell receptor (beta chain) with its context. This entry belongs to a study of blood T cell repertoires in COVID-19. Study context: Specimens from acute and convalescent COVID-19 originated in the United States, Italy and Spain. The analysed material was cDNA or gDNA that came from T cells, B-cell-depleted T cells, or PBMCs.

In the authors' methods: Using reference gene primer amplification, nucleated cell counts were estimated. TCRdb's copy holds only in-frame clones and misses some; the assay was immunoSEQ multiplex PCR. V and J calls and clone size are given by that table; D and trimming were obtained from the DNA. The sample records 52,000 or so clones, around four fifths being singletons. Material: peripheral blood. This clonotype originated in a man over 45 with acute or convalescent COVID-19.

CDR3 in amino acids: CASSLTTSYEQYF. The CDR3 DNA reads as TGTGCCAGCAGCCTTACGACTTCCTACGAGCAGTACTTC. The chain uses TRBV3-1 (or the pseudogene TRBV3-2) and TRBJ2-7; D is ambiguous. CDR1 and CDR2 (germline): LGHDT, YNNKEL (reference sequence). The V and J ends lost 4 bases and 1 base respectively, with 8 bases between them. This CDR3 contains 13 residues.